The 30 T cell receptor beta chains below come from one sample, sequenced in a study of multiple sclerosis patients with progressive multifocal leukoencephalopathy. Described time point: before natalizumab initiation. TCRdb keeps only in-frame clones here, not all; method: immunoSEQ multiplex PCR. The sample contains 31,000 or so clones, approximately 89% of which appear only once. The sample was PBMCs. Receptors originate from a human donor with multiple sclerosis.

The chain carries TRBV6-5 and TRBJ1-3, with D unresolved. Trimming shortened V by 0 bases and J by 2 bases, and 8 bases separated the two germline ends. The CDR3 totals 15 residues. CDR1 is MNHEY, CDR2 SVGAGI, per germline. CDR3 bases: TGTGCCAGCAGTTACTCCATAACACCTGGAAACACCATATATTTT. It encodes CASSYSITPGNTIYF.

V and J are TRBV7-9 and TRBJ2-7; 10 positions agree with TRBD2. This CDR3 is 15 amino acids long. Germline CDR1 reads SEHNR; CDR2 reads FQNEAQ (reference sequence). J gave up 2 bases and V 4 bases, and 5 bases lay outside the gene matches. CDR3 sequence reads: CASSSSGSAPYEQYF. The CDR3 bases are TGTGCCAGCAGCTCTAGCGGGAGCGCTCCCTACGAGCAGTACTTC.

This clone was found once. The chain uses TRBV28 and TRBJ1-1; tentatively, D is TRBD1 (5 bases). V lost 3 bases and J 1 base, leaving 24 bases between the germline ends. CDR3 size: 19 residues. Germline V gene sequence: CDR1 MDHEN, CDR2 SYDVKM. DNA for the CDR3: TGTGCCAGCAGTTTGTACCCCCGCAGGGTTGAGGAGGAGAACACTGAAGCTTTCTTT. It specifies CASSLYPRRVEEENTEAFF.

Only one count was recorded for this clone. The gene calls are TRBV12-5 and TRBJ2-7; D not resolved. Germline V gene lookup returns CDR1 LGHNT and CDR2 FRNRAP. This CDR3 has 15 residues. Trimming took 3 bases from V and 0 from J, leaving 12 bases between them. Written as DNA, the CDR3 is TGTGCTAGTGGTTTATTCGCGGCAGGCTCCTACGAGCAGTACTTC. Translation gives CASGLFAAGSYEQYF. The full variable domain, its missing parts supplied by reference TRBV12-5 and TRBJ2-7, is DARVTQTPRHKVTEMGQEVTMRCQPILGHNTVFWYRQTMMQGLELLAYFRNRAPLDDSGMPKDRFSAEMPDATLATLKIQPSEPRDSAVYFCASGLFAAGSYEQYFGPGTRLTVT.

V usage is TRBV5-6 and J usage is TRBJ1-1; D is unclear. The V gene lost 0 bases and the J gene lost 6 bases, with 9 bases spanning the gap. Germline CDR1 reads SGHDT; CDR2 reads YYEEEE. The CDR3 loop spans 13 amino acids. This CDR3 is CASSLEWAAEAFF. As DNA, the CDR3 is TGTGCCAGCAGCTTGGAATGGGCCGCTGAAGCTTTCTTT. Together with reference TRBV5-6 and TRBJ1-1, the CDR3 gives the full variable domain: DAGVTQSPTHLIKTRGQQVTLRCSPKSGHDTVSWYQQALGQGPQFIFQYYEEEERQRGNFPDRFSGHQFPNYSSELNVNALLLGDSALYLCASSLEWAAEAFFGQGTRLTVV.

The CDR3 coding sequence is TGTGCCAGCAGCCCGACAGGGTTCGATGAGCAGTTCTTC. This encodes CASSPTGFDEQFF. The chain has TRBV7-8 and TRBJ2-1; 7 nucleotides match TRBD1. CDR1 is SGHVS, CDR2 FQNEAQ, per germline. The CDR3 is 13 amino acids. The V segment lost 5 bases and the J segment 8 bases; nucleotides outside the gene matches: 6. The entire variable domain, with the rest obtained from reference TRBV7-8 and TRBJ2-1, is as follows: GAGVSQSPRYKVAKRGQDVALRCDPISGHVSLFWYQQALGQGPEFLTYFQNEAQLDKSGLPSDRFFAERPEGSVSTLKIQRTQQEDSAVYLCASSPTGFDEQFFGPGTRLTVL.

The chain uses TRBV13 and TRBJ2-1; no clear D gene. CDR3 length: 19 amino acids. V was clipped by 5 bases and J by 0 bases, with 23 bases between them. The germline CDR1 and CDR2 sequences are PRHDT and FYEKMQ (reference sequence). Here the CDR3 DNA reads TGTGCCAGCAGCAGTTTAAGTGCAGGCCCCTCCAGCTCCTACAATGAGCAGTTCTTC. Its translation is CASSSLSAGPSSSYNEQFF. The entire variable domain, with the rest obtained from reference TRBV13 and TRBJ2-1, is as follows: AAGVIQSPRHLIKEKRETATLKCYPIPRHDTVYWYQQGPGQDPQFLISFYEKMQSDKGSIPDRFSAQQFSDYHSELNMSSLELGDSALYFCASSSLSAGPSSSYNEQFFGPGTRLTVL.

The chain combines TRBV28 with TRBJ2-7; 8 bases agree with TRBD2. The length of the CDR3 is 13 residues. Trimming took 8 bases from V and 1 from J; bases not matched to a gene: 4. Germline V gene sequence: CDR1 MDHEN, CDR2 SYDVKM. The CDR3 protein is CASRSGKSYEQYF. The DNA of the CDR3 is TGTGCCAGCCGTAGCGGGAAGTCCTACGAGCAGTACTTC.

The CDR3 DNA is TGTGCCATCAGTGGAGCATATGGCTACACCTTC. It translates to CAISGAYGYTF. This chain connects TRBV10-3 to TRBJ1-2; D unclear. The CDR3 extends over 11 amino acids. Germline CDR1 is ENHRY and CDR2 is SYGVKD. The V end lost 4 bases, the J end lost 5 bases, and 5 bases lay between the germline ends.

This clone was seen more than once but under ten times. The chain has TRBV6-5 and TRBJ1-6, with TRBD1 identical over 9 bases. J was trimmed by 6 bases and V by 6 bases; bases with no gene match: 3. In germline, CDR1 is MNHEY, CDR2 SVGAGI. The CDR3 is made up of 14 amino acids. The CDR3 sequence is CASRPGQGNSPLHF. In DNA form, the CDR3 reads TGTGCCAGCAGACCGGGACAGGGTAATTCACCCCTCCACTTT.

The CDR3 DNA is TGCGCCAGCAGCCAACAGGGGAAAGAAGCTTTCTTT. Encoded protein: CASSQQGKEAFF. The rearrangement joins TRBV4-3 to TRBJ1-1; tentatively, D is TRBD1 (6 bases). V was shortened by 2 bases and J by 8 bases, with 9 bases between the two germline ends. The CDR3 covers 12 residues. The germline V gene has CDR1 LGHNA and CDR2 YSLEER.

J is TRBJ2-7 and V is TRBV11-1; 10 nucleotides align to TRBD2. Unmatched junction bases numbered 3, after V lost 4 bases and J lost 3 bases. Germline CDR1 SGHAT, CDR2 FQDESV (reference sequence). The CDR3 is made up of 14 amino acids. The CDR3 reads CASSSSGSDYEQYF. CDR3 sequence (DNA): TGTGCCAGCAGCTCTAGCGGGAGTGACTACGAGCAGTACTTC.

The V call is TRBV7-2, the J call TRBJ2-3; TRBD2 aligns across 7 bases. V shed 0 bases, J shed 1 base, and the junction held 1 base outside the gene matches. This CDR3 is built from 15 residues. CDR1 and CDR2 from the germline V gene are SGHTA and FQGNSA. The DNA of the CDR3 is TGTGCCAGCAGCTTAGCGGCGGGGGGCACAGATACGCAGTATTTT. This sequence encodes CASSLAAGGTDTQYF.

This rearrangement joins TRBV5-4 to TRBJ1-1; 8 bases are a match to TRBD1. Trimming at V came to 4 bases and at J to 7 bases, leaving 9 bases not matched to a gene. The germline V gene encodes CDR1 SGHNT and CDR2 YYREEE (reference sequence). The CDR3 is 14 residues long. The DNA for the CDR3 is TGTGCCAGCAGCCGGACAGGGACATGGAATGAAGCTTTCTTT. This translates into CASSRTGTWNEAFF.

The chain uses TRBV9 and TRBJ1-2; 7 bases are shared with TRBD1. CDR3 size: 14 residues. Germline V gives CDR1 SGDLS, CDR2 YYNGEE. The J segment lost 3 bases and the V segment lost 4 bases, leaving 6 bases of the junction unmatched. CDR3 nucleotide sequence: TGTGCCAGCAGCCTCGGGACAGTTGACTATGGCTACACCTTC. Its protein is CASSLGTVDYGYTF.

This rearrangement joins TRBV27 to TRBJ2-6; no clear D. CDR3 length: 19 residues. Germline assignment: CDR1 MNHEY and CDR2 SMNVEV (reference sequence). The V end was cut by 5 bases, the J end by 5 bases, with 25 bases between. CDR3 loop: CASSKSPPWLQSRANVLTF. The CDR3 bases are TGTGCCAGCAGTAAAAGTCCTCCTTGGCTACAAAGTCGGGCCAACGTCCTGACTTTC. Full variable domain (outside the CDR3, taken from reference TRBV27 and TRBJ2-6): EAQVTQNPRYLITVTGKKLTVTCSQNMNHEYMSWYRQDPGLGLRQIYYSMNVEVTDKGDVPEGYKVSRKEKRNFPLILESPSPNQTSLYFCASSKSPPWLQSRANVLTFGAGSRLTVL.

The rearrangement joins TRBV29-1 to TRBJ2-3; 8 bases align to TRBD2. The CDR3 runs 14 residues. V shed 4 bases, J shed 0 bases, and the junction held 3 bases outside the gene matches. Per germline, CDR1 SQVTM and CDR2 ANQGSEA. CDR3 in amino acids: CSVAPSGSTDTQYF. CDR3 DNA sequence: TGCAGCGTTGCCCCTAGCGGGAGCACAGATACGCAGTATTTT.

The chain has TRBV19 and TRBJ2-7, with a tentative D call TRBD2 (6 bases). This CDR3 has 15 residues. The V end lost 1 base, the J end lost 3 bases, and 13 bases lay between the germline ends. Germline assignment: CDR1 LNHDA and CDR2 SQIVND (reference sequence). For the CDR3, the DNA is TGTGCCAGTAGTATAGTGAGGGGACTGATCTACGAGCAGTACTTC. This codes for CASSIVRGLIYEQYF.

The genes are TRBV6-5 and TRBJ2-1; D is unresolved. Trimming cost V 7 bases and J 3 bases, with 10 bases left between them. This CDR3 is 13 amino acids long. The V gene's germline CDR1 is MNHEY and CDR2 SVGAGI. CDR3 amino acids: CASTQAYYNEQFF. The CDR3 bases are TGTGCCAGCACCCAGGCCTACTACAATGAGCAGTTCTTC.

The chain employs TRBV4-3 and TRBJ1-4; 7 bases agree with TRBD1. This CDR3 region has 14 residues. Germline assignment: CDR1 LGHNA and CDR2 YSLEER. Trimming removed 3 bases from V and 12 bases from J; junction bases left unmatched: 10. CDR3 sequence: CASSQTGREEELFF. The CDR3 nucleotides read TGCGCCAGCAGCCAGACAGGGAGGGAGGAGGAACTGTTTTTT.

The chain employs TRBV7-9 and TRBJ2-5, with D perhaps matching TRBD2 (6 bases). The germline V gene encodes CDR1 SEHNR and CDR2 FQNEAQ (reference sequence). There are 16 residues in the CDR3. Trimming removed 6 bases from V and 0 bases from J, with 17 bases in between. This CDR3 reads CASSPRLEGYQETQYF. The CDR3 coding sequence is TGTGCCAGCAGTCCGAGACTAGAAGGGTACCAAGAGACCCAGTACTTC.

The chain combines TRBV7-9 with TRBJ2-2, with D perhaps matching TRBD2 (6 bases). Deletions cut 5 bases from V and 0 bases from J, with 10 bases between. Germline V gene data show CDR1 as SEHNR and CDR2 as FQNEAQ (reference sequence). This CDR3 has 15 residues. The CDR3 sequence: CASSAGLANTGELFF. The CDR3 coding sequence is TGTGCCAGCAGCGCGGGGTTAGCGAACACCGGGGAGCTGTTTTTT.

This rearrangement joins TRBV6-5 to TRBJ1-1, with D unresolved. CDR1 and CDR2 (germline): MNHEY, SVGAGI. Trimming took 1 base from V and 2 from J, leaving 8 bases between them. There are 14 residues in the CDR3. In DNA, the CDR3 is TGTGCCAGCAGTTACTTGGGGTCAAACACTGAAGCTTTCTTT. Protein product: CASSYLGSNTEAFF.

This chain uses TRBV4-2 with TRBJ2-7; 15 bases map to TRBD2. The germline V gene has CDR1 LGHNA and CDR2 YNFKEQ. This CDR3 spans 17 amino acids. After removal of 4 bases from V and 2 bases from J, the junction contained 6 bases not matched to a gene. The CDR3 DNA reads TGTGCCAGCAGCCCCTACGGACTAGCGGGAGGGACCTACGAGCAGTACTTC. Amino acid sequence: CASSPYGLAGGTYEQYF.

The CDR3, as DNA: TGTGCCAGCAGCGTTGGAGGGGCTCTAGCCAAAAACATTCAGTACTTC. As protein: CASSVGGALAKNIQYF. This chain links TRBV9 with TRBJ2-4, with D possibly matching TRBD2 (6 bases). Trimming stripped 2 bases from V and 0 bases from J, with 12 bases between. This CDR3 contains 16 residues. The germline V gene encodes CDR1 SGDLS and CDR2 YYNGEE.

V and J are TRBV5-5 and TRBJ1-3; D ambiguous. Germline V gene sequence: CDR1 SGHKS, CDR2 YYEKEE (reference sequence). The CDR3 length is 16 residues. Trimming pared 0 bases from V and 7 bases from J, leaving 17 bases between. The CDR3 nucleotides are TGTGCCAGCAGCTTGGCCCCGGGGTTTAAAGCGAACACCATATATTTT. This translates into CASSLAPGFKANTIYF.

CDR3 in DNA: TGTGCCAGTAGGTGGAACACTGAAGCTTTCTTT. Its translation: CASRWNTEAFF. V and J are TRBV27 and TRBJ1-1, with D unresolved. Germline CDR1 and CDR2: MNHEY and SMNVEV (reference sequence). This CDR3 contains 11 residues. V lost 9 bases and J 1 base, leaving 6 bases between the germline ends.

The rearrangement links TRBV6-5 to TRBJ1-4; 7 nucleotides agree with TRBD1. The ends lost 7 bases at V and 4 bases at J; junction bases unmatched: 6. The CDR3 has 14 residues. CDR1 and CDR2 from the germline V gene are MNHEY and SVGAGI. The CDR3 spells CASKRDRVNEKLFF. CDR3 bases: TGTGCCAGCAAAAGGGACAGAGTTAATGAAAAACTGTTTTTT.

This chain uses TRBV5-6 with TRBJ2-5; TRBD2 matches at 10 bases. Germline loops: CDR1 SGHDT, CDR2 YYEEEE. This CDR3 region has 15 residues. The ends lost 7 bases at V and 5 bases at J; junction bases unmatched: 11. The CDR3 DNA follows: TGTGCCAGCGGGGAAGCGGGAGGGCCGGAGGAGACCCAGTACTTC. Its translation is CASGEAGGPEETQYF.

The V and J genes are TRBV9 and TRBJ2-2; 14 bases agree with TRBD2. Per the germline V gene, CDR1 is SGDLS and CDR2 is YYNGEE. V dropped 4 bases and J dropped 7; count of bases not matched to a gene: 9. This CDR3 region has 17 residues. The CDR3 bases are TGTGCCAGCAGCCCCCGACTAGCGGGAGGGGGGGTCGGGGAGCTGTTTTTT. The encoded protein is CASSPRLAGGGVGELFF.